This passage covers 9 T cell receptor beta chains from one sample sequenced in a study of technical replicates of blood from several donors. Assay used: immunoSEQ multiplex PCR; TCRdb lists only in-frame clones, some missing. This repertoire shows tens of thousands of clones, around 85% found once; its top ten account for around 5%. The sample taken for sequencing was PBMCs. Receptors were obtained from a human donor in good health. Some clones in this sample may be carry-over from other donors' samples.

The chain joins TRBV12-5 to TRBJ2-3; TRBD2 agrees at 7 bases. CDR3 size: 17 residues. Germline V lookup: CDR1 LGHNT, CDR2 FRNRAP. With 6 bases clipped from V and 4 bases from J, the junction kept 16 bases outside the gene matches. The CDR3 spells CASGPLNGLVVPDTQYF. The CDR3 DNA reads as TGTGCTAGTGGCCCACTCAATGGACTAGTGGTCCCAGATACGCAGTATTTT.

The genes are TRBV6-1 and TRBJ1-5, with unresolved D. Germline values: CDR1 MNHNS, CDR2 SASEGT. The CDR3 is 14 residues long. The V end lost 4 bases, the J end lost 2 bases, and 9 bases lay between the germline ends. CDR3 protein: CASSGFSGNQPQHF. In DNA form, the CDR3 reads TGTGCCAGCAGTGGTTTCAGCGGCAATCAGCCCCAGCATTTT.

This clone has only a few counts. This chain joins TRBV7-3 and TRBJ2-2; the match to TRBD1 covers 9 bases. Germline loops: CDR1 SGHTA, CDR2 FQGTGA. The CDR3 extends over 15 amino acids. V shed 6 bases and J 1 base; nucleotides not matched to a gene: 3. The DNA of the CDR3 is TGTGCCAGCAGGAAGGGACAGGGGAACACCGGGGAGCTGTTTTTT. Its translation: CASRKGQGNTGELFF.

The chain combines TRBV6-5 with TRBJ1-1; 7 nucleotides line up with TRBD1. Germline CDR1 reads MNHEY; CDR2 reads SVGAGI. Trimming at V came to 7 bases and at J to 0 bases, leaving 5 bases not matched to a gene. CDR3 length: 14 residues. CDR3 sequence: CASTSGQVNTEAFF. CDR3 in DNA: TGTGCCAGCACCTCTGGACAGGTGAACACTGAAGCTTTCTTT.

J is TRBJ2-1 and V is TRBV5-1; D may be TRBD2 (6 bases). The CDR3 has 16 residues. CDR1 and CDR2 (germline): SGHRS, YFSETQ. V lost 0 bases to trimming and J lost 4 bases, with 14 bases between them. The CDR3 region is CASSLAPAGSYNEQFF. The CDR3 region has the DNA TGCGCCAGCAGCTTGGCCCCAGCGGGTTCTTACAATGAGCAGTTCTTC.

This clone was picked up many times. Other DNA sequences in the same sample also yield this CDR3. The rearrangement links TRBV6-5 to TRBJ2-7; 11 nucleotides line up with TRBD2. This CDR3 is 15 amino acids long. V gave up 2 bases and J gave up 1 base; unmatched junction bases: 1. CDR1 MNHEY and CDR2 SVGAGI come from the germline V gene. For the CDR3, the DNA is TGTGCCAGCAGTTACACTAGCGGGAGTTCCTACGAGCAGTACTTC. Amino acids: CASSYTSGSSYEQYF.

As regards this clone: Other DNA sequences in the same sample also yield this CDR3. The CDR3 bases are TGTGCCAGCAGCTTAGGACAGGGGGGCTACGAGCAGTACTTC. It is translated as CASSLGQGGYEQYF. The gene calls are TRBV7-2 and TRBJ2-7; TRBD1 agrees at 9 bases. CDR1 SGHTA and CDR2 FQGNSA come from the germline V gene. Trimming removed 1 base from V and 3 bases from J; junction bases left unmatched: 1. The CDR3 is 14 residues long.

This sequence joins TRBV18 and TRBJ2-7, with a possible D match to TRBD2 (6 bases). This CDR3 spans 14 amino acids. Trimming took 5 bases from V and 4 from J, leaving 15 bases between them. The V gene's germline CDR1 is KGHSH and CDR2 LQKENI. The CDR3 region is CASSTSLAGYEQYF. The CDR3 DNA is TGTGCCAGCTCAACTTCTTTGGCGGGATACGAGCAGTACTTC.

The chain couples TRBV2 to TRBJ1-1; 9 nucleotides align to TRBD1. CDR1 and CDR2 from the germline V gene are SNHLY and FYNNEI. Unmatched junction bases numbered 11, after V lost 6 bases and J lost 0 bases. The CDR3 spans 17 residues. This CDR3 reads CASSGPGTGSMNTEAFF. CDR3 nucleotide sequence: TGTGCCAGCAGCGGACCAGGGACAGGGTCGATGAACACTGAAGCTTTCTTT.